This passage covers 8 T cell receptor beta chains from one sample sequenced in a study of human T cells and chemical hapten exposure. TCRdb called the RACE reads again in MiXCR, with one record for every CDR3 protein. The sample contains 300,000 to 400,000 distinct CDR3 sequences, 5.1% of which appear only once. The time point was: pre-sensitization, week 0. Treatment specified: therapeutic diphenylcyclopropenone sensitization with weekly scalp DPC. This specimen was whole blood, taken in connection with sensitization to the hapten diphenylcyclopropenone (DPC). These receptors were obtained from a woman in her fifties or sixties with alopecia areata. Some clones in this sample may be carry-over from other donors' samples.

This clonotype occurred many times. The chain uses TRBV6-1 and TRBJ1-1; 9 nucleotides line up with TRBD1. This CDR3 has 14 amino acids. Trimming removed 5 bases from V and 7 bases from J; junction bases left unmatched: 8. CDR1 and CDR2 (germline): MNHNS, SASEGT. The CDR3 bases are TGTGCCAGCAGTCTTACAGGGGGCAGAGTTGAAGCTTTCTTT. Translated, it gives CASSLTGGRVEAFF.

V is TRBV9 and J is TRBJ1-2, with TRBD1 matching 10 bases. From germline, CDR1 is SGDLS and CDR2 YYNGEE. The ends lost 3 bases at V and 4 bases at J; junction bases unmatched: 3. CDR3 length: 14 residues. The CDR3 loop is CASSDGTGAYGYTF. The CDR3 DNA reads TGTGCCAGCAGCGACGGGACAGGGGCCTATGGCTACACCTTC.

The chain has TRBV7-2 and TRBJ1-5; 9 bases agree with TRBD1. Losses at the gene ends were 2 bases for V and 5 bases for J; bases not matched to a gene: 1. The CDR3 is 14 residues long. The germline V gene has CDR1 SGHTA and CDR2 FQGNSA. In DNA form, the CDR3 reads TGTGCCAGCAGCTTACGGACAGGGGATCAGCCCCAGCATTTT. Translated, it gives CASSLRTGDQPQHF.

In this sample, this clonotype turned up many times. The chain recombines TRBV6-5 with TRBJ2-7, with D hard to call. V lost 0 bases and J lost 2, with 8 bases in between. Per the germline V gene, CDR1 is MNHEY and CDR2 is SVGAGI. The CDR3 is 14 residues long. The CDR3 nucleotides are TGTGCCAGCAGTTACTCGGCTGAGACCTACGAGCAGTACTTC. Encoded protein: CASSYSAETYEQYF.

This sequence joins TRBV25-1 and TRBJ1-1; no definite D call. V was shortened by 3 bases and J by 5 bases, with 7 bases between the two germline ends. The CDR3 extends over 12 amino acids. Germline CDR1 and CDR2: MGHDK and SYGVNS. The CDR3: CASSEAETEAFF. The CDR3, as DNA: TGTGCCAGCAGTGAGGCAGAGACTGAAGCTTTCTTT.

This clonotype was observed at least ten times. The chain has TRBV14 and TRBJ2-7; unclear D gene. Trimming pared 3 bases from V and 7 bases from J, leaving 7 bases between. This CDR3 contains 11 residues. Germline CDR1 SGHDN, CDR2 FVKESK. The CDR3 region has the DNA TGTGCCAGCAGCCATTTCGAAGAGCAGTACTTC. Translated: CASSHFEEQYF.

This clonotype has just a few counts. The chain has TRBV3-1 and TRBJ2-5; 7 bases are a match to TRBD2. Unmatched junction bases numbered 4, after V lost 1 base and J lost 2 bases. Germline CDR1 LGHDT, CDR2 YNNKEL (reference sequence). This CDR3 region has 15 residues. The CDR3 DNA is TGTGCCAGCAGCCAAGCACTAGCGCCGCAAGAGACCCAGTACTTC. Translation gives CASSQALAPQETQYF.

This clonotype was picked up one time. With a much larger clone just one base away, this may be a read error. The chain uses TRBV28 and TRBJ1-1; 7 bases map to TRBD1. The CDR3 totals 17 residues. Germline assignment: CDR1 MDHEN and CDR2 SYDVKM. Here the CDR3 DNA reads TGTGCCAGCGGTTTAAGGGCCCACAGGGGTAGGTACACTGAAGCTTTCTTT. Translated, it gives CASGLRAHRGRYTEAFF. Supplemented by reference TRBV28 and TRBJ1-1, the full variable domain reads DVKVTQSSRYLVKRTGEKVFLECVQDMDHENMFWYRQDPGLGLRLIYFSYDVKMKEKGDIPEGYSVSREKKERFSLILESASTNQTSMYLCASGLRAHRGRYTEAFFGQGTRLTVV.